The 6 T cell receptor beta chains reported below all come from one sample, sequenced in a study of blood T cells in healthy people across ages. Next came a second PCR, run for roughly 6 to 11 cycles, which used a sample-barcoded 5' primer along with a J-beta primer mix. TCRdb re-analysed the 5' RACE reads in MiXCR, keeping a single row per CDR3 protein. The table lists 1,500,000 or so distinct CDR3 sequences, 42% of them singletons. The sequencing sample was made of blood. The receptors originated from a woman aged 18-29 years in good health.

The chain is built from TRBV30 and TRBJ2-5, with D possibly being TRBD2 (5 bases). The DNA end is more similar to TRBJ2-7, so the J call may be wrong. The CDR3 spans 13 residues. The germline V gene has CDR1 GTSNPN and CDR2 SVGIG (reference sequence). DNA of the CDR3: TGTGCCTGGAGTGTAACGGGGTACCACGAGCAGTACTTC. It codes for CAWSVTGYHEQYF.

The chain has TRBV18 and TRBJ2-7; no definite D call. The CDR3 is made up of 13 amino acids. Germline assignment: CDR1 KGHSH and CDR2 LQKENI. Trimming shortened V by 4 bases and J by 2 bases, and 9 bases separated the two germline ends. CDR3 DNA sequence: TGTGCCAGCTCACATGTCCGGACCTACGAGCAGTACTTC. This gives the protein CASSHVRTYEQYF.

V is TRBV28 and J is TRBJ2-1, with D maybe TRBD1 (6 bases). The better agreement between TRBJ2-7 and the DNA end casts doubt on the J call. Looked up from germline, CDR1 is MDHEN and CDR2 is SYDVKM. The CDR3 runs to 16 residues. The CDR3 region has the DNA TGTGCCAGCAGGGGGTACAGGGCGAGTCCCTACAATGAGCAGTACTTC. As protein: CASRGYRASPYNEQYF.

DNA for the CDR3: TGTGCCAGCAGTTCCACTTTGACAGGGGACTACAATGAGCAGTACTTC. This sequence encodes CASSSTLTGDYNEQYF. The chain uses TRBV27 and TRBJ2-1; D may be TRBD1 (8 bases). TRBJ2-7 explains the end of the DNA better; the J call may be wrong. Germline CDR1 and CDR2: MNHEY and SMNVEV (reference sequence). The CDR3 extends over 16 amino acids.

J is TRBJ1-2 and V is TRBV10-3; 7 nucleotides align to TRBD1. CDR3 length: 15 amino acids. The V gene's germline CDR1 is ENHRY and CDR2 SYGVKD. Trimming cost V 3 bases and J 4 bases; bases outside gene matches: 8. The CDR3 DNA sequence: TGTGCCATCAGTGACTATGGGACAGAGGGCTATGGCTACACCTTC. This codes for CAISDYGTEGYGYTF.

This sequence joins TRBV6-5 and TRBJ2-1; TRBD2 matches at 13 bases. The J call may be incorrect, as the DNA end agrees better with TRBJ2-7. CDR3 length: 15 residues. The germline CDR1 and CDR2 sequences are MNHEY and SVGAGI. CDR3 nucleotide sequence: TGTGCCAGCAGTACTAGCGGGAGGGCCTACAATGAGCAGTACTTC. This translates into CASSTSGRAYNEQYF.